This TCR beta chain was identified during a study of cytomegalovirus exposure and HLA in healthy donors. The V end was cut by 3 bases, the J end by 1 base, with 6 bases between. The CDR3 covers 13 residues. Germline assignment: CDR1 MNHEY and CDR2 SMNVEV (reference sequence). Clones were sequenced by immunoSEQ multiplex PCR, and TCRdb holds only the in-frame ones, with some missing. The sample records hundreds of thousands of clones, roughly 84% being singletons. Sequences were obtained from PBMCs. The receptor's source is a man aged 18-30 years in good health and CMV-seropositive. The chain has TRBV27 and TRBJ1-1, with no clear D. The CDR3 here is CASSFRGNTEAFF. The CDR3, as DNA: TGTGCCAGCAGTTTCCGCGGGAACACTGAAGCTTTCTTT.